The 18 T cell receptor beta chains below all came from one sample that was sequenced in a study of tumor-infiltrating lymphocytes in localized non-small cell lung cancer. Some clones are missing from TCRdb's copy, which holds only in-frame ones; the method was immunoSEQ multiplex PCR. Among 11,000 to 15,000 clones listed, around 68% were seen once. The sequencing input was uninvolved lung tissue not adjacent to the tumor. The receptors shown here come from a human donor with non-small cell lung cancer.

CDR3 region: CASSLVGAGNTIYF. CDR3 in DNA: TGCGCCAGCAGCTTGGTAGGGGCTGGAAACACCATATATTTT. The V call is TRBV5-1, the J call TRBJ1-3; possibly TRBD1 for D (5 bases). V was clipped by 0 bases and J by 2 bases, with 6 bases between them. There are 14 residues in the CDR3. Germline loops: CDR1 SGHRS, CDR2 YFSETQ.

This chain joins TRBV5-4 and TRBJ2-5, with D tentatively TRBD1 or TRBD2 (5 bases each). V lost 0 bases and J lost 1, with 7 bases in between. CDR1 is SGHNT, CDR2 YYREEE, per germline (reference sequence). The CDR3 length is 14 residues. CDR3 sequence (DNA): TGTGCCAGCAGCTTGGGGGGGATCCAAGAGACCCAGTACTTC. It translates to CASSLGGIQETQYF.

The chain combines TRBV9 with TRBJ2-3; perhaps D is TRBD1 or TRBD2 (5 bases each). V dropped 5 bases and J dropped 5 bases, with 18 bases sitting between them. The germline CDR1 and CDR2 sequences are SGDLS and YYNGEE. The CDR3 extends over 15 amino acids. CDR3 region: CASSRGGGVEDTQYF. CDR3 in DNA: TGTGCCAGCAGTCGGGGCGGTGGAGTGGAAGATACGCAGTATTTT.

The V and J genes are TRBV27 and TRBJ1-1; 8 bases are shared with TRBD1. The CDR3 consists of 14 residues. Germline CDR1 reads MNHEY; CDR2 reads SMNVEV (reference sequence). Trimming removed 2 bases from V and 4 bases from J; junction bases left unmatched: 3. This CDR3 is CASSLTRGLTEAFF. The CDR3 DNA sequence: TGTGCCAGCAGTTTAACCAGGGGGCTCACTGAAGCTTTCTTT.

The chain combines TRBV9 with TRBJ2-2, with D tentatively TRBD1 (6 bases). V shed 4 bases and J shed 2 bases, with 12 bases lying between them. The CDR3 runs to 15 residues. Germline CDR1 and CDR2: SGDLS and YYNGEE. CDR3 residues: CASSIRTDNTGELFF. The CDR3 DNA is TGTGCCAGCAGCATAAGGACAGATAACACCGGGGAGCTGTTTTTT.

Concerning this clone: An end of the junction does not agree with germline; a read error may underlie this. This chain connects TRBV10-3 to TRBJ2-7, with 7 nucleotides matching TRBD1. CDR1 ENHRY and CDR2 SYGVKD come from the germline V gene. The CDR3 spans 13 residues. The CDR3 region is CAVRQGIEYEQYF. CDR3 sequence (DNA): TGTGCCGTCAGACAGGGAATCGAGTACGAGCAGTACTTC.

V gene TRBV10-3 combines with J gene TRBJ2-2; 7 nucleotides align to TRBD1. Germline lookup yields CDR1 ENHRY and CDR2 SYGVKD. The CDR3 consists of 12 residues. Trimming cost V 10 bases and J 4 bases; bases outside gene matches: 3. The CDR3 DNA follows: TGTGCCACTGGACAGGCCACCGGGGAGCTGTTTTTT. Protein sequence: CATGQATGELFF.

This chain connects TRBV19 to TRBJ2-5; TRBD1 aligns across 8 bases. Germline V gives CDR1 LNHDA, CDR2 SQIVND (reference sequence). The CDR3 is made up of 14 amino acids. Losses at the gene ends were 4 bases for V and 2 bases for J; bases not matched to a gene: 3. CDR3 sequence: CASSTDRGQETQYF. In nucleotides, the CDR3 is TGTGCCAGTAGTACCGACAGGGGACAAGAGACCCAGTACTTC.

CDR3 loop: CASSGGRKLFF. The CDR3 coding sequence is TGTGCCAGCAGTGGGGGAAGGAAACTGTTTTTT. The chain couples TRBV25-1 to TRBJ1-4; D gene unclear. This CDR3 spans 11 amino acids. CDR1 is MGHDK, CDR2 SYGVNS, per germline. The V and J ends lost 4 bases and 11 bases respectively, with 8 bases between them.

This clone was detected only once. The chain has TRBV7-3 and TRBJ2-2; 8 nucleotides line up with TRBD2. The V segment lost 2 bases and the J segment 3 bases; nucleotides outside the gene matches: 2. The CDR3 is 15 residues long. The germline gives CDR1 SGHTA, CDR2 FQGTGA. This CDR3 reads CASSLWRGDTGELFF. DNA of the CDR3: TGTGCCAGCAGCTTATGGCGGGGGGACACCGGGGAGCTGTTTTTT.

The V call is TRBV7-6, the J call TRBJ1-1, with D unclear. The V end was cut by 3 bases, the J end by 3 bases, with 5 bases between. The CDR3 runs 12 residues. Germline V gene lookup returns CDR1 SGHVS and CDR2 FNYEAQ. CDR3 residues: CASSFGDTEAFF. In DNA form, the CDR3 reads TGTGCCAGCAGCTTCGGGGACACTGAAGCTTTCTTT.

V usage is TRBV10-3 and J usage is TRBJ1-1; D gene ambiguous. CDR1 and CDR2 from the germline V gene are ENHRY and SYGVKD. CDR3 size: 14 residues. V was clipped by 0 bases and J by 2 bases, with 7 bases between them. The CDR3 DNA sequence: TGTGCCATCAGTGAGTCTCCAGGAAACACTGAAGCTTTCTTT. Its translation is CAISESPGNTEAFF.

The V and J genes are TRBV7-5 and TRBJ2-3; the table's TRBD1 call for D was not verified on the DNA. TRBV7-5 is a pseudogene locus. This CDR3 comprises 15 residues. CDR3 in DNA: TGTGTCAGAAGCCTAAGGACAGGGAGCACAGATACGCAGTATTTT. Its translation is CVRSLRTGSTDTQYF.

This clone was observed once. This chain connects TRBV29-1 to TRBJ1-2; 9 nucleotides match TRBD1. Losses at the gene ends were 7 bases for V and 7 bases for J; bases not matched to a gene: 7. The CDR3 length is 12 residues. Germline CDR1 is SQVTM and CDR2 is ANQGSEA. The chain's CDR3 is CSAARDRAGYTF. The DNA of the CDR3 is TGCAGCGCTGCCCGGGACAGGGCTGGCTACACCTTC.

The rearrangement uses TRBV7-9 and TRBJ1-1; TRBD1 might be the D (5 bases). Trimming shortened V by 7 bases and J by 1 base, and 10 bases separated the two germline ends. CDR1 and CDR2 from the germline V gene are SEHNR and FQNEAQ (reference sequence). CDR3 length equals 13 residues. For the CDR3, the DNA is TGTGCCAGCACCTCCGGGGGGAACACTGAAGCTTTCTTT. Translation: CASTSGGNTEAFF.

The CDR3 DNA sequence: TGTGCCAGTAGCCCCTTATTGAGACAGGGAGGAAATCAGCCCCAGCATTTT. It is translated as CASSPLLRQGGNQPQHF. The chain recombines TRBV19 with TRBJ1-5, with TRBD1 identical over 7 bases. The CDR3 runs 17 residues. Germline V gene data show CDR1 as LNHDA and CDR2 as SQIVND (reference sequence). The J segment lost 4 bases and the V segment lost 6 bases, leaving 15 bases of the junction unmatched.

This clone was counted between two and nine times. CDR3 DNA sequence: TGTGCCAGCAGCTTGTCTGTCGGATACTTTGCATTTGACTATGGCTACACCTTC. Amino acid sequence: CASSLSVGYFAFDYGYTF. The chain combines TRBV5-6 with TRBJ1-2; D gene uncertain. Deletions cut 1 base from V and 3 bases from J, with 22 bases between. The germline CDR1 and CDR2 sequences are SGHDT and YYEEEE. There are 18 residues in the CDR3.

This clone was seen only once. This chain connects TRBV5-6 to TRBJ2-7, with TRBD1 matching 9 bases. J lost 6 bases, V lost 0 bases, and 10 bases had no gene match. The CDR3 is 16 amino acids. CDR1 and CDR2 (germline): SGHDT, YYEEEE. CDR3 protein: CASSLAGQGPVGEQYF. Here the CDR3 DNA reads TGTGCCAGCAGCTTGGCGGGACAGGGCCCCGTAGGCGAGCAGTACTTC.